A few counts support the clone carrying this TCR beta chain. Its antigen is undetermined. These data come from a study of cytomegalovirus exposure and HLA in healthy donors. After removal of 9 bases from V and 4 bases from J, the junction contained 4 bases not matched to a gene. This CDR3 comprises 14 residues. Germline V gene data show CDR1 as SNHLY and CDR2 as FYNNEI. Study results and limitations: Using the classifier, cytomegalovirus status was reportedly diagnosed with high specificity and sensitivity. Later work showed greater clonal expansion in HLA-associated TCR beta chains than in equally common others.

PCR primers comprised 60 Vbeta and 13 Jbeta primers. Sequencing was performed with immunoSEQ multiplex PCR; in TCRdb, only in-frame clones are kept and a portion is missing. Of under 200,000 clones in the sample, around four fifths were seen once. J is TRBJ2-3 and V is TRBV2, with 13 nucleotides matching TRBD2. The clonotype originates from a man aged 30 to 39 in good health and CMV-seronegative. Specimen: PBMCs. DNA for the CDR3: TGTGCCAGTACTAGCGGGAGGGGCCCAGATACGCAGTATTTT. It yields the protein CASTSGRGPDTQYF.